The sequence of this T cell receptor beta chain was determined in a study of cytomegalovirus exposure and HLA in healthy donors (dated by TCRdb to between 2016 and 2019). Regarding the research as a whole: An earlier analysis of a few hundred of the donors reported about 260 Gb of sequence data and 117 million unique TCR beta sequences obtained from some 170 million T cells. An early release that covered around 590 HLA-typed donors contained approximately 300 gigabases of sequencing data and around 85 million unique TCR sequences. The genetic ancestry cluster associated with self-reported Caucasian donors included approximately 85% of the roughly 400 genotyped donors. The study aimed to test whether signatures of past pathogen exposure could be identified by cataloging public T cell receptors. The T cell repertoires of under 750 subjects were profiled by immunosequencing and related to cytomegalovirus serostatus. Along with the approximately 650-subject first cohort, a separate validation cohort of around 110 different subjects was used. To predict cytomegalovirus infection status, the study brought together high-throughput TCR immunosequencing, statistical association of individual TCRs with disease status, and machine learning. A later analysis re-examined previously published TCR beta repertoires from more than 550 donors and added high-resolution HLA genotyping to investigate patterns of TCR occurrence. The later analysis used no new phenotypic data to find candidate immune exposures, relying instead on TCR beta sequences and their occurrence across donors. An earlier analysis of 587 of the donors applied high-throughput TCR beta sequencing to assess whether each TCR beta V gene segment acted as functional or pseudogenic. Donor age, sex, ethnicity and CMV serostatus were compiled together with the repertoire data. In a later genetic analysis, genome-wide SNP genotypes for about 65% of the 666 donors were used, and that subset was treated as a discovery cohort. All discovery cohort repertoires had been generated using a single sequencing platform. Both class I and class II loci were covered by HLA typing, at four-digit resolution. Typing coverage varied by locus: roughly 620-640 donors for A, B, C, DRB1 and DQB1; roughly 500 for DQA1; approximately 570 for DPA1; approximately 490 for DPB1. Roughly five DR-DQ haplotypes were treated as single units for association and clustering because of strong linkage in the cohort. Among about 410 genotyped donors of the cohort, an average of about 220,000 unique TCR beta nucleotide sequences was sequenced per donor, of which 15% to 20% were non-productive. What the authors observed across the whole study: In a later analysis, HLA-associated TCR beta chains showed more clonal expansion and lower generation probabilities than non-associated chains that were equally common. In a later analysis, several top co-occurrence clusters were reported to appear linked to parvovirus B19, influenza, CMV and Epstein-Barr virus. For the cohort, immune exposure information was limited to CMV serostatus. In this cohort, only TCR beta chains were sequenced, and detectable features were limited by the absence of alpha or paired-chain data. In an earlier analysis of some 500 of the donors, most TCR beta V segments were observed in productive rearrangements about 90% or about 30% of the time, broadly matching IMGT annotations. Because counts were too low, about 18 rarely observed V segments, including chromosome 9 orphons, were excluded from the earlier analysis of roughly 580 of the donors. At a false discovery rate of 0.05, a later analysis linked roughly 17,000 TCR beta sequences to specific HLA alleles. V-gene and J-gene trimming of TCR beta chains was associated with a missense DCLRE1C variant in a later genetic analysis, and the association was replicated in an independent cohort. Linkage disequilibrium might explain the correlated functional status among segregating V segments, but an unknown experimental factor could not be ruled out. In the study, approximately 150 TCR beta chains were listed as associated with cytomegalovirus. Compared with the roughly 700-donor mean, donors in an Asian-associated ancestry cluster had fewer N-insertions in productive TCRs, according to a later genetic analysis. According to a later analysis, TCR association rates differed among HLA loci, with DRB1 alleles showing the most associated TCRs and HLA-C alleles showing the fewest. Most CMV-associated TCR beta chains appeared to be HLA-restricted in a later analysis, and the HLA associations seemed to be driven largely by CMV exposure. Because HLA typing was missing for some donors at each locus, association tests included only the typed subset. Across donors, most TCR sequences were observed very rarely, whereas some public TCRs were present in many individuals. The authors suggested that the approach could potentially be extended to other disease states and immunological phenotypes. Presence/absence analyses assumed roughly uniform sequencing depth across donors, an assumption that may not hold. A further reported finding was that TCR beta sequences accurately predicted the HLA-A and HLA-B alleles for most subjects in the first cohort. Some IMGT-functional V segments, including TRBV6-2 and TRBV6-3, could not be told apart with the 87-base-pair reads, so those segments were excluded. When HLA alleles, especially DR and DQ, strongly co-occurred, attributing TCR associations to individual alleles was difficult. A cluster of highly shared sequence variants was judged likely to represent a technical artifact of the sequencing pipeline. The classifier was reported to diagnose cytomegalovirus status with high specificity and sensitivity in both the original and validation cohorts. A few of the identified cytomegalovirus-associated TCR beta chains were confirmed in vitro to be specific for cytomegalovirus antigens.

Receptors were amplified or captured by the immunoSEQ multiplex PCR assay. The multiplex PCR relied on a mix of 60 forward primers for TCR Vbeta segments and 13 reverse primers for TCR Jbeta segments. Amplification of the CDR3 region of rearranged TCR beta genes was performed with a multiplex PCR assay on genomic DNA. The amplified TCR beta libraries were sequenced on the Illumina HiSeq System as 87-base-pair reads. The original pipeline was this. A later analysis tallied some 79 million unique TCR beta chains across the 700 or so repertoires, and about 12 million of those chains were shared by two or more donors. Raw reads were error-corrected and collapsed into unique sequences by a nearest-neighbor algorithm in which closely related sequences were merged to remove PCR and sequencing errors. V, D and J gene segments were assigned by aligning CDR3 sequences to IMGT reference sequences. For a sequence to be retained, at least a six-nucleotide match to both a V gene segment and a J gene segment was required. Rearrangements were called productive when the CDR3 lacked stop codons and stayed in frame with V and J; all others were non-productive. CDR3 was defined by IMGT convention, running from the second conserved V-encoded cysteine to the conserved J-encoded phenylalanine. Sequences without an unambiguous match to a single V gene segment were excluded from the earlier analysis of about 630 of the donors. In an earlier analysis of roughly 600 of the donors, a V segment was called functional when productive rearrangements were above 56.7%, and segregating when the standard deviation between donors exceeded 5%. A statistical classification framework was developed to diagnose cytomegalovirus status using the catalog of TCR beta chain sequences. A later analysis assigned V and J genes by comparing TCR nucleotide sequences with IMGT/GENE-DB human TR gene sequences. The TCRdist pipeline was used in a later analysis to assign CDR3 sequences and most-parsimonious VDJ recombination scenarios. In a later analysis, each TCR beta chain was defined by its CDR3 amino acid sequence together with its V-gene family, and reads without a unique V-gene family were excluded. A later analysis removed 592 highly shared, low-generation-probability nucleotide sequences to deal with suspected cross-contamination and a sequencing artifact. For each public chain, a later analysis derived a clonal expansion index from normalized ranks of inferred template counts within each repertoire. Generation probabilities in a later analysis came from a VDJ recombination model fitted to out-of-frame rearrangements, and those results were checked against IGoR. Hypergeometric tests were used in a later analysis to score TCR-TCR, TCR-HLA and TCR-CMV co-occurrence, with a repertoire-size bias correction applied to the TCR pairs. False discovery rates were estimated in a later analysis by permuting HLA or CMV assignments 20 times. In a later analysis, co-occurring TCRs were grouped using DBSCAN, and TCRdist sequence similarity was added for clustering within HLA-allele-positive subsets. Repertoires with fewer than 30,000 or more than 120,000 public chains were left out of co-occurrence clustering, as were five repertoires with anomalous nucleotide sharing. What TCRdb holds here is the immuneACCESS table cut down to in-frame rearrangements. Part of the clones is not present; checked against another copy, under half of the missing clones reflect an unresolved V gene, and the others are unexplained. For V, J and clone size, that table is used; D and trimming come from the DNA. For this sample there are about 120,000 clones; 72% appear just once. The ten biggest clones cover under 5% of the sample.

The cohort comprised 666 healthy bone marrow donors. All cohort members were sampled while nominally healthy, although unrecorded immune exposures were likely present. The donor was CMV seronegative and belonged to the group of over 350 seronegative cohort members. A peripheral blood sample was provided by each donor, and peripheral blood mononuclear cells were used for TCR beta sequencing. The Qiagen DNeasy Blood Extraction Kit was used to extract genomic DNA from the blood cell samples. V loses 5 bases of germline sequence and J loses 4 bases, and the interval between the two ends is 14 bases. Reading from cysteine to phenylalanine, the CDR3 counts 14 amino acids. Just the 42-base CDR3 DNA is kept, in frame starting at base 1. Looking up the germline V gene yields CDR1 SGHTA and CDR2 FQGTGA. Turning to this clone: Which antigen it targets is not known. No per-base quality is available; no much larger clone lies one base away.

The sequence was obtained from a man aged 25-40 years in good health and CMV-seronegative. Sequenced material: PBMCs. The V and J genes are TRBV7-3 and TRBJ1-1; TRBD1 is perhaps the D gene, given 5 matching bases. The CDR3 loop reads CASSPEGRGTEAFF. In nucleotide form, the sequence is TGTGCCAGCAGCCCCGAGGGGAGGGGCACTGAAGCTTTCTTT. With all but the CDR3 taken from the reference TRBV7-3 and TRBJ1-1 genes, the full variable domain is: GAGVSQTPSNKVTEKGKYVELRCDPISGHTALYWYRQSLGQGPEFLIYFQGTGAADDSGLPNDRFFAVRPEGSVSTLKIQRTERGDSAVYLCASSPEGRGTEAFFGQGTRLTVV.